A single sample gave rise to the 22 T cell receptor beta chains below, sequenced in a study of a mutant IDH1 vaccine in newly diagnosed glioma. Regarding time point: baseline, week 1 (first vaccination visit). Specified treatment: pre-vaccination baseline after standard-of-care therapy. Some clones are missing from TCRdb's copy, which holds only in-frame ones; the method was immunoSEQ multiplex PCR. This table holds about 51,000 clones, 60% to 85% found once. The starting material was PBMCs, obtained from a glioma patient treated with radiotherapy, temozolomide or both. These TCRs come from a woman between 40 and 50 years old with glioma.

The J gene is TRBJ2-5, the V gene TRBV25-1; D call uncertain. The V end lost 4 bases, the J end lost 5 bases, and 11 bases lay between the germline ends. Germline V gene data show CDR1 as MGHDK and CDR2 as SYGVNS. The CDR3 is 13 residues long. The CDR3 DNA reads as TGTGCCAGCAGTGCCCTCCCTAGGGAGACCCAGTACTTC. Its protein product is CASSALPRETQYF.

This clone was detected a few times. The rearrangement links TRBV5-6 to TRBJ2-7, with 8 bases that match TRBD2. Trimming at V came to 1 base and at J to 4 bases, leaving 7 bases not matched to a gene. Germline CDR1 SGHDT, CDR2 YYEEEE. The length of the CDR3 is 15 residues. DNA for the CDR3: TGTGCCAGCAGCTTGAACGGGGGGGCGAGGTACGAGCAGTACTTC. It translates to CASSLNGGARYEQYF. The variable domain in full, completed from reference TRBV5-6 and TRBJ2-7, reads DAGVTQSPTHLIKTRGQQVTLRCSPKSGHDTVSWYQQALGQGPQFIFQYYEEEERQRGNFPDRFSGHQFPNYSSELNVNALLLGDSALYLCASSLNGGARYEQYFGPGTRLTVT.

This chain uses TRBV27 with TRBJ2-1; maybe TRBD1 (5 bases). The CDR3 is made up of 15 amino acids. Germline CDR1 MNHEY, CDR2 SMNVEV (reference sequence). Between the trimmed V and J ends, which lost 6 bases and 3 bases, there was a span of 15 bases. The CDR3 reads CASRPSSQGYNEQFF. The CDR3 DNA is TGTGCCAGCAGGCCGTCTTCCCAGGGCTACAATGAGCAGTTCTTC.

The rearrangement uses TRBV6-5 and TRBJ1-2; 10 bases are a match to TRBD1. Trimming took 2 bases from V and 0 from J; bases not matched to a gene: 3. Per germline, CDR1 MNHEY and CDR2 SVGAGI. The CDR3 contains 16 residues. The chain's CDR3 is CASSYGQGGANYGYTF. CDR3 sequence (DNA): TGTGCCAGCAGTTACGGACAGGGGGGTGCTAACTATGGCTACACCTTC.

V gene TRBV9 combines with J gene TRBJ2-7, with TRBD2 identical over 10 bases. V lost 4 bases, J lost 4 bases, and 8 bases stayed unmatched. Germline V gene sequence: CDR1 SGDLS, CDR2 YYNGEE. CDR3 length equals 15 residues. CDR3 sequence reads: CASSLGLARDYEQYF. In nucleotides, the CDR3 is TGTGCCAGCAGCCTGGGACTAGCGCGTGATTACGAGCAGTACTTC.

The V call is TRBV5-1, the J call TRBJ2-5; 9 nucleotides line up with TRBD1. The CDR3 loop spans 14 amino acids. The germline gives CDR1 SGHRS, CDR2 YFSETQ. The trim removed 2 bases at V and 3 bases at J, leaving 2 bases unmatched. CDR3 amino acids: CASSLQGAEETQYF. CDR3 DNA: TGCGCCAGCAGCTTACAGGGGGCGGAAGAGACCCAGTACTTC. The entire variable domain, with the rest obtained from reference TRBV5-1 and TRBJ2-5, is as follows: KAGVTQTPRYLIKTRGQQVTLSCSPISGHRSVSWYQQTPGQGLQFLFEYFSETQRNKGNFPGRFSGRQFSNSRSEMNVSTLELGDSALYLCASSLQGAEETQYFGPGTRLLVL.

The chain uses TRBV5-1 and TRBJ1-2, with D perhaps TRBD1 (6 bases). CDR3 length: 14 amino acids. Per germline, CDR1 SGHRS and CDR2 YFSETQ. Trimming stripped 4 bases from V and 2 bases from J, with 12 bases between. The CDR3 DNA is TGCGCCAGCAGCAAACAGGGTCCGAACTATGGCTACACCTTC. Translating gives CASSKQGPNYGYTF.

The genes are TRBV6-5 and TRBJ1-5; no clear D gene. V was cut by 6 bases and J by 7 bases, with 13 bases left in between. The CDR3 extends over 13 amino acids. CDR1 is MNHEY, CDR2 SVGAGI, per germline. CDR3 in DNA: TGTGCCAGCAGACGGACCCCCTTGCAGCCCCAGCATTTT. Its translation is CASRRTPLQPQHF.

As regards this clone: Other DNA sequences from this sample encode an identical CDR3 as well. CDR3 sequence reads: CASSPPNQPQHF. The DNA of the CDR3 is TGTGCCAGCTCACCACCGAACCAGCCCCAGCATTTT. V is TRBV18 and J is TRBJ1-5; D is unclear. Trimming pared 0 bases from V and 7 bases from J, leaving 4 bases between. CDR1 and CDR2 (germline): KGHSH, LQKENI. This CDR3 spans 12 amino acids.

The chain is built from TRBV2 and TRBJ1-1; no reliable D call. The germline gives CDR1 SNHLY, CDR2 FYNNEI. This CDR3 is built from 11 residues. Trimming left V 7 bases short and J 5 bases short, with 8 bases between. Here the CDR3 DNA reads TGTGCCAGCACGAGAGGGACTGAAGCTTTCTTT. Residues: CASTRGTEAFF.

This clone turned up a few times. This chain joins TRBV19 and TRBJ1-5; no clear D. V was trimmed by 7 bases and J by 3 bases, leaving 7 bases between them. Germline assignment: CDR1 LNHDA and CDR2 SQIVND (reference sequence). This CDR3 contains 12 residues. The CDR3 protein is CASNKSNQPQHF. As DNA, the CDR3 is TGTGCCAGTAATAAGTCCAATCAGCCCCAGCATTTT.

This clone was found once. The chain employs TRBV5-1 and TRBJ2-3; TRBD1 agrees at 7 bases. The CDR3 spans 15 residues. The germline CDR1 and CDR2 sequences are SGHRS and YFSETQ. Trimming removed 0 bases from V and 7 bases from J; junction bases left unmatched: 8. The CDR3 protein is CASSLAEGARNTQYF. The CDR3 DNA follows: TGCGCCAGCAGCTTGGCCGAGGGGGCGCGAAATACGCAGTATTTT. Variable domain in full (rest from reference TRBV5-1 and TRBJ2-3): KAGVTQTPRYLIKTRGQQVTLSCSPISGHRSVSWYQQTPGQGLQFLFEYFSETQRNKGNFPGRFSGRQFSNSRSEMNVSTLELGDSALYLCASSLAEGARNTQYFGPGTRLTVL.

This clone was recorded once. The chain recombines TRBV27 with TRBJ2-7; the D gene is possibly TRBD1 (6 bases). Germline values: CDR1 MNHEY, CDR2 SMNVEV (reference sequence). The CDR3 runs 15 residues. Trimming left V 5 bases short and J 6 bases short, with 20 bases between. Here the CDR3 reads CASSPSTGRGLEQYF. The CDR3, as DNA: TGTGCCAGCAGTCCCTCGACAGGAAGAGGCCTCGAGCAGTACTTC.

This chain connects TRBV6-5 to TRBJ1-1; no definite D call. Trimming pared 0 bases from V and 5 bases from J, leaving 7 bases between. In germline, CDR1 is MNHEY, CDR2 SVGAGI. The CDR3 is 13 residues long. CDR3 nucleotides: TGTGCCAGCAGTTACTCGGCGCCGACTGAAGCTTTCTTT. It is translated as CASSYSAPTEAFF.

This clone showed up just once. The V call is TRBV2, the J call TRBJ1-1; 7 bases map to TRBD1. V lost 6 bases, J lost 5 bases, and 6 bases stayed unmatched. CDR3 length: 13 residues. Germline lookup yields CDR1 SNHLY and CDR2 FYNNEI. The CDR3 loop reads CASRSQGGTEAFF. Written as DNA, the CDR3 is TGTGCCAGCAGATCCCAGGGGGGAACTGAAGCTTTCTTT.

The gene calls are TRBV7-9 and TRBJ1-1; 10 positions match TRBD1. From germline, CDR1 is SEHNR and CDR2 FQNEAQ (reference sequence). V was pared by 5 bases and J by 0 bases, with 9 bases of the junction left unmatched. This CDR3 is built from 17 residues. The chain's CDR3 is CASSQPGQGFLNTEAFF. In nucleotides, the CDR3 is TGTGCCAGCAGCCAACCGGGACAGGGGTTTTTGAACACTGAAGCTTTCTTT.

The rearrangement joins TRBV19 to TRBJ1-5, with D possibly being TRBD1 (5 bases). Trimming took 5 bases from V and 4 from J, leaving 12 bases between them. Germline-derived CDR1 and CDR2 are LNHDA and SQIVND (reference sequence). The CDR3 contains 14 residues. CDR3 sequence: CASSPTQGNQPQHF. CDR3 coding DNA: TGTGCCAGTAGTCCTACTCAGGGTAATCAGCCCCAGCATTTT.

This chain uses TRBV7-8 with TRBJ2-1; tentative D call: TRBD2 (5 bases). The germline gives CDR1 SGHVS, CDR2 FQNEAQ. This CDR3 contains 15 residues. Trimming took 0 bases from V and 5 from J, leaving 11 bases between them. This CDR3 reads CASSLALAPHNEQFF. CDR3 DNA sequence: TGTGCCAGCAGCTTAGCGCTAGCACCTCACAATGAGCAGTTCTTC.

The chain links TRBV5-1 to TRBJ1-1; D gene unclear. The CDR3 length is 15 residues. Germline V gene sequence: CDR1 SGHRS, CDR2 YFSETQ. The V end lost 1 base, the J end lost 0 bases, and 10 bases lay between the germline ends. The CDR3 coding sequence is TGCGCCAGCAGCTTGACGGCCTATATGAACACTGAAGCTTTCTTT. Translating gives CASSLTAYMNTEAFF. Full variable domain (rest looked up from reference TRBV5-1 and TRBJ1-1): KAGVTQTPRYLIKTRGQQVTLSCSPISGHRSVSWYQQTPGQGLQFLFEYFSETQRNKGNFPGRFSGRQFSNSRSEMNVSTLELGDSALYLCASSLTAYMNTEAFFGQGTRLTVV.

The V and J genes are TRBV13 and TRBJ1-1, with D hard to call. The V gene lost 6 bases and the J gene lost 0 bases, with 11 bases spanning the gap. Germline V gene data show CDR1 as PRHDT and CDR2 as FYEKMQ (reference sequence). The length of the CDR3 is 14 residues. In DNA, the CDR3 is TGTGCCAGCAGTTACAGCGTCTTGAACACTGAAGCTTTCTTT. The encoded protein is CASSYSVLNTEAFF.

The V and J genes are TRBV2 and TRBJ2-7; the D gene is possibly TRBD1 (6 bases). The CDR3 length is 13 residues. Trimming left V 11 bases short and J 0 bases short, with 14 bases between. CDR1 and CDR2 (germline): SNHLY, FYNNEI. CDR3 in amino acids: CAGDTGTSYEQYF. CDR3 bases: TGTGCCGGAGATACAGGGACCTCCTACGAGCAGTACTTC.

The count of this clone is one. V gene TRBV10-1 combines with J gene TRBJ2-7, with unresolved D. In germline, CDR1 is WNHNN, CDR2 SYGVQD (reference sequence). The CDR3 is 13 amino acids. V was clipped by 2 bases and J by 4 bases, with 9 bases between them. The CDR3 region has the DNA TGCGCCAGCAGTGAGACCTCCCTATACGAGCAGTACTTC. Translating gives CASSETSLYEQYF.